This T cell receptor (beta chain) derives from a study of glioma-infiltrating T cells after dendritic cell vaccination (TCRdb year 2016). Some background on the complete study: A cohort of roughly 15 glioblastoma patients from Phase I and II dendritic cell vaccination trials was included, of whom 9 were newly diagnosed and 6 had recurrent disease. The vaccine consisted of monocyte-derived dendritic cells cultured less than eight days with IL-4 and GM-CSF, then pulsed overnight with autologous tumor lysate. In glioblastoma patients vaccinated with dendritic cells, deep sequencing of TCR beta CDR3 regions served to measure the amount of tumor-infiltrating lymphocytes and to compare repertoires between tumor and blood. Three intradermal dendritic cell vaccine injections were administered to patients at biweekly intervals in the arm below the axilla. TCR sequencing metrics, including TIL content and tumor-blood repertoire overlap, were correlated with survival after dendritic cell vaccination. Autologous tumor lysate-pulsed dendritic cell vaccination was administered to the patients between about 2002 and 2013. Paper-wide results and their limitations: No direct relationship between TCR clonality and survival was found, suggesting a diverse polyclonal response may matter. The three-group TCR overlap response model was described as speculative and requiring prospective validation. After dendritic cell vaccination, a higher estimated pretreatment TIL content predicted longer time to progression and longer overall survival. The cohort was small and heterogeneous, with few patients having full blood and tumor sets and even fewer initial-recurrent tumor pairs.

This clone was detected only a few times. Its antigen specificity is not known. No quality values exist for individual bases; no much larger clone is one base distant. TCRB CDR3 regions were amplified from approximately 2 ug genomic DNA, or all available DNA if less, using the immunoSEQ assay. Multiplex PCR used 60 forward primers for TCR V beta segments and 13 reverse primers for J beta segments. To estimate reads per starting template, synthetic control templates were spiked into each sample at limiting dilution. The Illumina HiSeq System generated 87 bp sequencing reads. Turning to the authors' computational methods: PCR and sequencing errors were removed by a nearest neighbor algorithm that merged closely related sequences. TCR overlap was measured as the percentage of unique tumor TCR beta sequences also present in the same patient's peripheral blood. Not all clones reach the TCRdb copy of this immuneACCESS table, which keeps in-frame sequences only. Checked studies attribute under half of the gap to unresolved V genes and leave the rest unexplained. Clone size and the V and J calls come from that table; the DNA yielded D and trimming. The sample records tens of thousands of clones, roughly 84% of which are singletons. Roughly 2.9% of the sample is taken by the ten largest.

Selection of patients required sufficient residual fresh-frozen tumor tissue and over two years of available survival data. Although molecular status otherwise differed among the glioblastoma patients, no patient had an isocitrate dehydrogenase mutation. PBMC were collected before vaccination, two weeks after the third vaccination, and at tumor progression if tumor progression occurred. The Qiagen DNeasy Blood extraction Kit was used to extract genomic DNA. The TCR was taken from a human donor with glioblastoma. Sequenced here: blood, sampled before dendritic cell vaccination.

The CDR3: CASSIANEQFF. The DNA reads TGTGCCAGCAGCATCGCGAATGAGCAGTTCTTC. In this chain, TRBV21-1 is recombined with TRBJ2-1; TRBD2, as called in the table, went unchecked against the DNA. TRBV21-1 is given as a pseudogene. The CDR3 measures 11 amino acids from cysteine to phenylalanine. Only CDR3 DNA remains: 33 bases, in frame from the first base.